Included here is one TCR beta chain sequence, with context. CDR3 length: 14 amino acids. The V gene's germline CDR1 is SNHLY and CDR2 FYNNEI. The data originate from a study of T cell repertoires in ileal Crohn's disease. Noted time point: neoterminal ileum biopsy at postoperative endoscopy, about 6 months after surgery. Sequenced by immunoSEQ multiplex PCR; TCRdb stores in-frame clones only, minus some. The table shows some 10,000 clones, with around 75% occurring only once. This TCR derives from an adult with Crohn's disease. J is TRBJ2-5 and V is TRBV2; D might be TRBD1 (5 bases). The end of the DNA aligns better with TRBJ2-7, so the J call may be wrong. The sequenced sample was ileal tissue. In nucleotides, the CDR3 is TGTGCCAGCAGTGAAAGGGGCAGGGTGTACGAGCAGTACTTC. Translation gives CASSERGRVYEQYF.